This TCR beta chain was sequenced in a study of T cell responses to AZD1222 COVID-19 vaccine. Of note for this clone: As yet, its antigen is unknown.

Sequencing was performed with immunoSEQ multiplex PCR; in TCRdb, only in-frame clones are kept and a portion is missing. Of about 150,000 clones detected, more than 70% appear once; the ten largest clones hold less than 2.5%. With 1 base clipped from V and 7 bases from J, the junction kept 13 bases outside the gene matches. The germline CDR1 and CDR2 sequences are LGHDT and YNNKEL (reference sequence). This CDR3 contains 17 residues. Study-level results: Compared with day 0, the breadth and depth of the Spike-specific TCR repertoire rose significantly after two doses of AZD1222. Donors skewed white British and female; clonal diversity was possibly underestimated.

Material: peripheral blood, obtained on day 0 of AZD1222 vaccination. The rearrangement uses TRBV3-1 (or the pseudogene TRBV3-2) and TRBJ2-7; 10 bases map to TRBD1. The clonotype originates from an adult in good health. This CDR3 is CASSQGSRGTGVGEQYF. CDR3 sequence (DNA): TGTGCCAGCAGCCAAGGATCCAGGGGGACAGGGGTTGGGGAGCAGTACTTC.